Detailed here is one T cell receptor beta chain. The data originate from a study of blood T cell repertoires in COVID-19. Study-wide context: Researchers got acute and convalescent COVID-19 samples from the United States, Italy and Spain. Sources were T cells, B-cell-depleted T cells, or PBMCs; the material itself was cDNA or gDNA.

Under the authors' procedure: Counts of nucleated cells, estimated from reference gene primer amplification, were obtained. Sequencing was performed with immunoSEQ multiplex PCR; in TCRdb, only in-frame clones are kept and a portion is missing. That table supplies the V and J calls and clone size; D and trimming were determined from the DNA. The data contain roughly 180,000 clones, 94% of them singletons. Followed over time, Seattle patients had been enrolled while infection was active. This CDR3 is built from 14 residues. Germline values: CDR1 MNHEY, CDR2 SVGAGI. Trimming at V came to 6 bases and at J to 0 bases, leaving 4 bases not matched to a gene.

The clonotype originates from a man in his thirties or forties with COVID-19, enrolled during active disease. V and J are TRBV6-5 and TRBJ1-1; 7 bases align to TRBD1. The specimen sequenced was peripheral blood. DNA for the CDR3: TGTGCCAGCAGGCTGACAGGGCTGAACACTGAAGCTTTCTTT. This codes for CASRLTGLNTEAFF.